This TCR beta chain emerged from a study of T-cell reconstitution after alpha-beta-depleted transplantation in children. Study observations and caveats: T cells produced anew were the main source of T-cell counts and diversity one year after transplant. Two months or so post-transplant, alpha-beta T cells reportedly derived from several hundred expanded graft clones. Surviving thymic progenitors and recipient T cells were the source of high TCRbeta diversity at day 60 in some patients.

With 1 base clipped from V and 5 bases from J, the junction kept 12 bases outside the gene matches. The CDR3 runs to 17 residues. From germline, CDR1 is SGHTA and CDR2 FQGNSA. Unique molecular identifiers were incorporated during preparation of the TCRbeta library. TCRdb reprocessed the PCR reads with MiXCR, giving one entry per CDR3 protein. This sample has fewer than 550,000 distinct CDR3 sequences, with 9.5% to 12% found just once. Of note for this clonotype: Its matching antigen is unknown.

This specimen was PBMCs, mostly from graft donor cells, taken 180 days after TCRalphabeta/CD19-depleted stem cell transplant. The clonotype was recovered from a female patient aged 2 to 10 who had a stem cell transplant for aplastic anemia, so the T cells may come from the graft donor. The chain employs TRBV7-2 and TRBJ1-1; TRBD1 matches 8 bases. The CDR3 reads CASSLVSGGAWGTEAFF. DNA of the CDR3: TGTGCCAGCAGCTTAGTGTCAGGGGGCGCCTGGGGGACTGAAGCTTTCTTT.